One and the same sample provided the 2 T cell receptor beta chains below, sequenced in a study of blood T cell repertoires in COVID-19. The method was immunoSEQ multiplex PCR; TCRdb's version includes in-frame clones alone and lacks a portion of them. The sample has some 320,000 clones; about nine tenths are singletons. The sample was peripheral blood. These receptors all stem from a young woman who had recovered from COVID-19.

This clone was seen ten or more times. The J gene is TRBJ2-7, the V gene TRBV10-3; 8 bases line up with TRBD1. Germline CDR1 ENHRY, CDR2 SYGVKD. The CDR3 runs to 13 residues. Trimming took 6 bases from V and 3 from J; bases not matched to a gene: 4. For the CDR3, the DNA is TGTGCCATCAGCGCCGGGACAGGCTACGAGCAGTACTTC. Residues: CAISAGTGYEQYF.

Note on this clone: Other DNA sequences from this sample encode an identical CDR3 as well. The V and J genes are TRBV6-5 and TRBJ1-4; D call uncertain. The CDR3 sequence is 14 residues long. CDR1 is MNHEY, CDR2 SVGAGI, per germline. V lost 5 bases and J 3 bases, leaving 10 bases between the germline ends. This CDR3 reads CASSPQGANEKLFF. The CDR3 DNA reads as TGTGCCAGCAGTCCCCAAGGAGCTAATGAAAAACTGTTTTTT.